The T cell receptor (beta chain) described here comes from a study of Graves' ophthalmopathy and Graves' hyperthyroidism. Looking at the study overall: Specimen type is peripheral blood, obtained at initial diagnosis before any treatment. Findings and limits, study-wide: The model predicted progression of ophthalmopathy with a sensitivity of roughly 70%, and its specificity was less than 85%.

An approximately 9.8 ml volume of fresh peripheral blood provided the PBMCs. The authors amplified TCR beta CDR3 regions, and they did so from RNA transcripts for repertoire sequencing. Second-round multiplex PCR came after a first-round RT-PCR that employed HTBI primers. In TCRdb, the multiplex PCR reads were re-called with MiXCR into one record per CDR3 protein. The table lists under 800,000 distinct CDR3 sequences, approximately 22% of them singletons. V dropped 7 bases and J dropped 2; count of bases not matched to a gene: 12. CDR1 is KGHDR, CDR2 SFDVKD, per germline. This CDR3 has 17 residues. About this clonotype itself: Its cognate antigen is unknown.

The clonotype originates from a woman under 30 with stable Graves' hyperthyroidism. Some clones in this sample may be carry-over from other donors' samples. Sequences were obtained from peripheral blood. This rearrangement joins TRBV24-1 to TRBJ2-2; 7 bases agree with TRBD1. In DNA, the CDR3 is TGTGCCACCAGCCAGACCGGGACAGCCTTCAACACCGGGGAGCTGTTTTTT. It encodes CATSQTGTAFNTGELFF.